The clone carrying this TCR beta chain was seen just once. Its antigen remains unknown. This sample was taken from a study of hypomethylating agent response in myelodysplastic syndrome. Across the study: Response meant complete response or hematologic improvement; all other patients were non-responders. Study results and caveats: After hypomethylating agent treatment, diversity and clonality showed no significant change, overall or by response.

Generated by immunoSEQ multiplex PCR, the TCRdb table keeps only in-frame clones and is missing some. Seen here are approximately 11,000 clones, 83% observed once, and the top ten hold approximately 4%. This receptor was obtained from a human donor with myelodysplastic syndrome. Sequencing was performed on bone marrow, taken before or after starting hypomethylating agent treatment for myelodysplastic syndrome (not recorded which).

CDR3 DNA sequence: TGTGCCAGCTCACCATCTGCGGGAGCCTACAATGAGCAGTTCTTC. It is translated as CASSPSAGAYNEQFF. This chain links TRBV18 with TRBJ2-1; TRBD2 aligns across 7 bases. The V segment lost 2 bases and the J segment 2 bases; nucleotides outside the gene matches: 3. Looked up from germline, CDR1 is KGHSH and CDR2 is LQKENI. This CDR3 region has 15 residues.